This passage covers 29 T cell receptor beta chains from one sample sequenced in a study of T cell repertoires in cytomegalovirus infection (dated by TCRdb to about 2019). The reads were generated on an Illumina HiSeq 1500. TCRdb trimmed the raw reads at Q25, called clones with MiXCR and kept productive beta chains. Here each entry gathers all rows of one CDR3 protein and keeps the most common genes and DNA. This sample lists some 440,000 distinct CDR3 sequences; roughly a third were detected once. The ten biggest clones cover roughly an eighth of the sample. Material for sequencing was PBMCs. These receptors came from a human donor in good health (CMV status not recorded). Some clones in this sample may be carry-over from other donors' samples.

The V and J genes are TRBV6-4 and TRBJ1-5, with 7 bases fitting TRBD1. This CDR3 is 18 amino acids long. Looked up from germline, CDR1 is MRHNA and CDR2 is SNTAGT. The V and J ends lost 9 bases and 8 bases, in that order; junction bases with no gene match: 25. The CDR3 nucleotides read TGTGCCAGTTTGGTCTCGGCTGGGCGGAGGCAGGGGGGAAAGCCCCAGCATTTT. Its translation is CASLVSAGRRQGGKPQHF.

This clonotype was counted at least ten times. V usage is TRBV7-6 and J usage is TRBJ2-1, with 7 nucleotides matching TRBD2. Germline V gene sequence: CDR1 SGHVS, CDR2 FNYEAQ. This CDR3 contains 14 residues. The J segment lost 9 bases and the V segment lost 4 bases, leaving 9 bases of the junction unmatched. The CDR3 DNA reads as TGTGCCAGCAGCTCCCGATGGGGGGGTAGTGAGCAGTTCTTC. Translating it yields CASSSRWGGSEQFF.

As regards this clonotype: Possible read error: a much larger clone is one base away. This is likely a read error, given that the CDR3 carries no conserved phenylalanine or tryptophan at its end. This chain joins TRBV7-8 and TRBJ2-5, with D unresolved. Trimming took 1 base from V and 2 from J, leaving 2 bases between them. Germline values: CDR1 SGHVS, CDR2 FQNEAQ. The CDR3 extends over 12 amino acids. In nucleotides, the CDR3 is TGTGCCAGCAGCTTAGAGCAAGAGACCCAGTACTGC. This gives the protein CASSLEQETQYC.

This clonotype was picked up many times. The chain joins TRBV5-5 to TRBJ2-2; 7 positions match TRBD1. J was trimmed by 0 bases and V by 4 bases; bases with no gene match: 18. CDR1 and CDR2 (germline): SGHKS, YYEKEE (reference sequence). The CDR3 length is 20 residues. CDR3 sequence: CASSKRTGRRPGTNTGELFF. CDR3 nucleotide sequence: TGTGCCAGCAGCAAAAGGACAGGACGCCGTCCGGGAACGAACACCGGGGAGCTGTTTTTT.

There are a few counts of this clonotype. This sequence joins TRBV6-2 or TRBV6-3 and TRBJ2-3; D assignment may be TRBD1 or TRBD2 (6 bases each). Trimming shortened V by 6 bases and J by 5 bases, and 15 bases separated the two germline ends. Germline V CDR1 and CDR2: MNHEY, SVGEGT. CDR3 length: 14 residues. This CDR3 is CASSRGGPLDTQYF. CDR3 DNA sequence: TGTGCCAGCAGCCGTGGGGGGCCTTTAGATACGCAGTATTTT.

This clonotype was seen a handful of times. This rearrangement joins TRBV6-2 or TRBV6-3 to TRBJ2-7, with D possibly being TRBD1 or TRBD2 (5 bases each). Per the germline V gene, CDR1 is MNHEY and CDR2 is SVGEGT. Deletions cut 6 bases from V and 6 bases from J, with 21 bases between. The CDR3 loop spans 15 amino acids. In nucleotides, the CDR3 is TGTGCCAGCAGAGCCCCCGGGACCCGGTTCGCCGAGCAGTACTTC. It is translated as CASRAPGTRFAEQYF.

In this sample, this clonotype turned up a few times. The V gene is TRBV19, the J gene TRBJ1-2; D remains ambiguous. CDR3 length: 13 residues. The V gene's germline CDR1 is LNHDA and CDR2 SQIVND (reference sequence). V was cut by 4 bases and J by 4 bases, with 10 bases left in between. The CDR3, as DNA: TGTGCCAGTAGTAGCTCTCGAATCTATGGCTACACCTTC. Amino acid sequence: CASSSSRIYGYTF.

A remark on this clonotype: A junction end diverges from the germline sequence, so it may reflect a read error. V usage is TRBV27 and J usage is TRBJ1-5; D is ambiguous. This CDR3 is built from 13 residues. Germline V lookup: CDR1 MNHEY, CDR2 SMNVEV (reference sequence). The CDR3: CTSSWSVNQPQHF. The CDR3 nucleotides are TGTACCAGCAGCTGGTCTGTCAATCAGCCCCAGCATTTT.

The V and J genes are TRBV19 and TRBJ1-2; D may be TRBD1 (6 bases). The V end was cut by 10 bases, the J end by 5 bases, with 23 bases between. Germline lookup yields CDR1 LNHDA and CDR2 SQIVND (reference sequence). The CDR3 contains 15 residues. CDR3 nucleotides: TGTGCCATTAGAACTGCCCCCACAGGGAAGTATGGCTACACCTTC. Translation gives CAIRTAPTGKYGYTF.

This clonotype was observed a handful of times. This CDR3 reads CASSDGPHNSPLHF. Written as DNA, the CDR3 is TGTGCCAGCAGCGACGGGCCTCATAATTCACCCCTCCACTTT. This rearrangement joins TRBV7-9 to TRBJ1-6; D is undetermined. The germline gives CDR1 SEHNR, CDR2 FQNEAQ (reference sequence). This CDR3 contains 14 residues. The V and J ends lost 5 bases and 5 bases respectively, with 10 bases between them.

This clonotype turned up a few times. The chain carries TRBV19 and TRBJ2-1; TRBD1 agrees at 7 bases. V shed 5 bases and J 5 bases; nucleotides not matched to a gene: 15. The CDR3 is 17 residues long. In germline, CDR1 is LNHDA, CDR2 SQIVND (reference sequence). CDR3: CASSWVPSRGSDNEQFF. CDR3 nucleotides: TGTGCCAGTAGTTGGGTACCTTCCAGGGGGTCAGACAATGAGCAGTTCTTC.

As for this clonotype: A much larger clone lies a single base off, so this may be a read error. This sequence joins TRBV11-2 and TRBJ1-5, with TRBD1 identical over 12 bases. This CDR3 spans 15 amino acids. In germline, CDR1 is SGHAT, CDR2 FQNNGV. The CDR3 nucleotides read TGTTCCAGCAGCCCGGGACAGGGGGCTAATCAGCCCCAGCATTTT. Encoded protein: CSSSPGQGANQPQHF.

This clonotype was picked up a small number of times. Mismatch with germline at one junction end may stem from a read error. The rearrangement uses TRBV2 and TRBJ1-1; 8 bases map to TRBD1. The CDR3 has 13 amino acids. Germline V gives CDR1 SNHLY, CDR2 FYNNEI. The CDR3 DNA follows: TGTGCCAGCAGCGAAGACAGGGGCACTGAAGCTTTCTTT. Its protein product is CASSEDRGTEAFF.

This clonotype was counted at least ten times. The CDR3 nucleotides are TGTGCCAGCAGCTTTGGTCCCGCGAACACCGGGGAGCTGTTTTTT. The encoded protein is CASSFGPANTGELFF. The J gene is TRBJ2-2, the V gene TRBV7-2; no reliable D call. This CDR3 spans 15 amino acids. CDR1 SGHTA and CDR2 FQGNSA come from the germline V gene. The V and J ends lost 3 bases and 0 bases respectively, with 8 bases between them.

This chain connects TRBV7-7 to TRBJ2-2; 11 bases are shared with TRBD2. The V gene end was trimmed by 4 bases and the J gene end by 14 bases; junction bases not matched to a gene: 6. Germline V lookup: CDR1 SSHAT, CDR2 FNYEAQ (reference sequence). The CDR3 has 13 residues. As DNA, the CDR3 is TGTGCCAGCAGCTCCCAGACTAGCGGGGTTCTGTTTTTT. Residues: CASSSQTSGVLFF.

The CDR3 nucleotides are TGCAGCGTAGTAGCGGGGGGGCGGGCCAAAAACATTCAGTACTTC. It encodes CSVVAGGRAKNIQYF. The chain joins TRBV29-1 to TRBJ2-4; TRBD2 matches 11 bases. The length of the CDR3 is 15 residues. V lost 6 bases, J lost 1 base, and 5 bases stayed unmatched. Germline V gene lookup returns CDR1 SQVTM and CDR2 ANQGSEA.

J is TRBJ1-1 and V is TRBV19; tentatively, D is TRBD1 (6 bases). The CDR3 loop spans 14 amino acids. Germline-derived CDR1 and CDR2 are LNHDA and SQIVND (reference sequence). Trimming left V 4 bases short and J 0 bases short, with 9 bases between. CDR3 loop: CASSKGHLNTEAFF. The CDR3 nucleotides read TGTGCCAGTAGTAAGGGACACCTGAACACTGAAGCTTTCTTT.

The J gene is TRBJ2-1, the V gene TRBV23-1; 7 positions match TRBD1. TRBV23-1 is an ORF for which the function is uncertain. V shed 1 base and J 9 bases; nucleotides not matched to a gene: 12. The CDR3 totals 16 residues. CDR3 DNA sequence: TGCGCCAGCAGTCAATTCGGCGACAGGGAAGTCTTTGAGCAGTTCTTC. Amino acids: CASSQFGDREVFEQFF.

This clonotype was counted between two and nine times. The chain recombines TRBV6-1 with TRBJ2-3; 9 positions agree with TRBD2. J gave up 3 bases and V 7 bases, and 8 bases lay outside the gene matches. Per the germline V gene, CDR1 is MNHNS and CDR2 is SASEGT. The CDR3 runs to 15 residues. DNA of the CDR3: TGTGCCAGCAATGGGGCGGGGGGGCCGACAGATACGCAGTATTTT. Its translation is CASNGAGGPTDTQYF.

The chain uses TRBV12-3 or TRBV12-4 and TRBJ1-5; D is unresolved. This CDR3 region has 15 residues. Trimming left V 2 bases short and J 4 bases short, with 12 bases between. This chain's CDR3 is CASSLSGSANQPQHF. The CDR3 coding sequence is TGTGCCAGCAGTTTATCCGGGTCAGCTAATCAGCCCCAGCATTTT.

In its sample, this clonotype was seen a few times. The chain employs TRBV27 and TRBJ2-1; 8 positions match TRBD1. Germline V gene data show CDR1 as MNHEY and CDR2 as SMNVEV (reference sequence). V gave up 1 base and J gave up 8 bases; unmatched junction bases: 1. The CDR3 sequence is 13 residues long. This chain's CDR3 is CASSLLDRDEQFF. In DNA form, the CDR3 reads TGTGCCAGCAGTTTATTGGACAGGGATGAGCAGTTCTTC.

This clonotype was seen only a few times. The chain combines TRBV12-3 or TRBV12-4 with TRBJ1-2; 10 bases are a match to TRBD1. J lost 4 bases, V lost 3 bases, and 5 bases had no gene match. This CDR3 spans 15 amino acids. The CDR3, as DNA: TGTGCCAGCAGTTTGGGGACAGGGGTTTTCTATGGCTACACCTTC. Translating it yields CASSLGTGVFYGYTF.

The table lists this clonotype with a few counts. CDR3 DNA: TGTGCCAGCCTCGGTCGGGGTTTAGGAGAGACCCAGTACTTC. This codes for CASLGRGLGETQYF. The chain uses TRBV7-9 and TRBJ2-5, with D possibly TRBD2 on 5 matching bases. Trimming took 8 bases from V and 4 from J, leaving 17 bases between them. CDR1 and CDR2 (germline): SEHNR, FQNEAQ (reference sequence). The CDR3 has 14 residues. Together with reference TRBV7-9 and TRBJ2-5, the CDR3 gives the full variable domain: DTGVSQNPRHKITKRGQNVTFRCDPISEHNRLYWYRQTLGQGPEFLTYFQNEAQLEKSRLLSDRFSAERPKGSFSTLEIQRTEQGDSAMYLCASLGRGLGETQYFGPGTRLLVL.

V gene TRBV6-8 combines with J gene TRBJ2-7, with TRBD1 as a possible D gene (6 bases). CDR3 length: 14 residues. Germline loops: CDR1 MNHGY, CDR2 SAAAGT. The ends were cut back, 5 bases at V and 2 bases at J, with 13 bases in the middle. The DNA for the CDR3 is TGTGCCAGCAGTGCACAGGGAAGCCCCTACGAGCAGTACTTC. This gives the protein CASSAQGSPYEQYF.

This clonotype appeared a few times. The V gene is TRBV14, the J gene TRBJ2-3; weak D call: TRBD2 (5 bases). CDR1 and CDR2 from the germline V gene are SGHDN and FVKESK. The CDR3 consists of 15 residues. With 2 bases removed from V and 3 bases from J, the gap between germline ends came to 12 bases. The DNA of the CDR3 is TGTGCCAGCAGCCAAACGACTACCGGGACAGATACGCAGTATTTT. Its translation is CASSQTTTGTDTQYF.

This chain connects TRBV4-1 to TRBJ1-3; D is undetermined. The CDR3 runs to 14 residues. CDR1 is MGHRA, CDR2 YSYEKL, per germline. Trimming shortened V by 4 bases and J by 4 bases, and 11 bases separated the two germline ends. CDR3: CASSPGSRGNTIYF. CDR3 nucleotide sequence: TGCGCCAGCAGCCCTGGTAGCCGGGGAAACACCATATATTTT.

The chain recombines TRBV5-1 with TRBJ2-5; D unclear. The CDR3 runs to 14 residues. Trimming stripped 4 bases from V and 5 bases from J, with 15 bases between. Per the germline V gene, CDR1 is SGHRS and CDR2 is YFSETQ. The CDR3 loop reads CASSATWAQETQYF. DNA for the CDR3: TGCGCCAGCAGCGCAACCTGGGCTCAGGAGACCCAGTACTTC.

The CDR3 DNA reads as TGTGCCACCCGGACTAGCGGGGTCCACTCCTACAATGAGCAGTTCTTC. Translation: CATRTSGVHSYNEQFF. This rearrangement joins TRBV27 to TRBJ2-1; TRBD2 matches at 12 bases. Germline V gene sequence: CDR1 MNHEY, CDR2 SMNVEV (reference sequence). V gave up 10 bases and J gave up 0 bases; unmatched junction bases: 7. CDR3 size: 16 residues.

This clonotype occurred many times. The DNA of the CDR3 is TGTGCCAGCAGCAGACCCCCCTCCGGGACTGCCACCTACGAGCAGTACTTC. It is translated as CASSRPPSGTATYEQYF. This chain joins TRBV7-6 and TRBJ2-7; TRBD2 is a possible D gene (6 bases). V shed 5 bases and J shed 2 bases, with 22 bases lying between them. Germline values: CDR1 SGHVS, CDR2 FNYEAQ. The CDR3 consists of 17 residues.